This is a list of T cell receptor beta chains from one sample in a study of OX40 agonist ivuxolimab in advanced cancers. Some clones are missing from TCRdb's copy, which holds only in-frame ones; the method was immunoSEQ multiplex PCR. The sample holds tens of thousands of clones; 75% to 90% are singletons and the top ten take approximately 2.6%. The sample here was CD4+ or CD8+ T cells sorted from blood, taken in a trial of the OX40 agonist ivuxolimab. These receptors all come from an adult with an advanced solid tumor such as melanoma, head and neck, liver or kidney cancer. CDR3s include the opening cysteine and the closing phenylalanine or tryptophan. D genes are given only for firm matches. A row's size may be missing; if present it is once, few, many or a size class.

J | V | D | size | DNA | CDR3
TRBJ1-5 | TRBV28 | NA | few | TGTGCCAGCAGTCCACGCCGACGACGGACCAGCAATCAGCCCCAGCATTTT | CASSPRRRRTSNQPQHF
TRBJ1-4 | TRBV29-1 | NA | NA | TGCAGCGCCTTCGTCTGGACAGAGAAAAAACTGTTTTTT | CSAFVWTEKKLFF
TRBJ2-5 | TRBV7-9 | NA | NA | TGTGCCAGCAGCTTAATTACTACGTACCAAGAGACCCAGTACTTC | CASSLITTYQETQYF
TRBJ2-2 | TRBV15 | NA | NA | TGTGCCACCAGCGATGGACTCCTTAACACCGGGGAGCTGTTTTTT | CATSDGLLNTGELFF
TRBJ2-3 | TRBV10-3 | NA | NA | TGTGCCATCAGTCCCCAGGGGCCTCCAGGGGATACGCAGTATTTT | CAISPQGPPGDTQYF
TRBJ1-5 | TRBV4-2 | NA | NA | TGTGCCAGCAGCCAAGATCCCGCCAGGGTGGGGCAGCCCCAGCATTTT | CASSQDPARVGQPQHF
TRBJ1-2 | TRBV19 | NA | NA | TGTGCCAGTAGTTATGACCATAAAAGTGGCTACACCTTC | CASSYDHKSGYTF
TRBJ2-1 | TRBV7-2 | NA | NA | TGTGCCAGCAGCTGGGTCAGGCATAAGCAGTTCTTC | CASSWVRHKQFF
TRBJ2-6 | TRBV11-1 | NA | NA | TGTGCCAGCACCTTAAAGGGCTCTGGGGCCAACGTCCTGACTTTC | CASTLKGSGANVLTF
TRBJ2-7 | TRBV9 | TRBD2 | NA | TGTGCCAGCAGCGTAGGGACTAGTCCTTCCTACGAGCAGTACTTC | CASSVGTSPSYEQYF
TRBJ1-2 | TRBV19 | TRBD1 | NA | TGTGCCAGTAGCCGACAGGGTCTGATCTATGGCTACACCTTC | CASSRQGLIYGYTF
TRBJ2-1 | TRBV7-7 | NA | NA | TGTGCCAGCAGCCCGAGGGGGGGTGAGCAGTTCTTC | CASSPRGGEQFF